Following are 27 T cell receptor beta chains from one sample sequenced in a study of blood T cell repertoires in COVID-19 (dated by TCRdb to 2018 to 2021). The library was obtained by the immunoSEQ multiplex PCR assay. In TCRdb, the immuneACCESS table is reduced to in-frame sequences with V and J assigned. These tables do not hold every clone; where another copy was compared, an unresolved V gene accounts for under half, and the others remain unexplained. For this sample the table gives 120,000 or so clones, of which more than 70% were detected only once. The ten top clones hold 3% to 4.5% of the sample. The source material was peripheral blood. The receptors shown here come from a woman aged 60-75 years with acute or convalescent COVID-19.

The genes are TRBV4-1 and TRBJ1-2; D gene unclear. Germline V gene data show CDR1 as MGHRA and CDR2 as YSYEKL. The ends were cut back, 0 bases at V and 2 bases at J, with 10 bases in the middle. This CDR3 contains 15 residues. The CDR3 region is CASSQDEQINYGYTF. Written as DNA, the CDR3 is TGCGCCAGCAGCCAAGATGAACAAATCAACTATGGCTACACCTTC.

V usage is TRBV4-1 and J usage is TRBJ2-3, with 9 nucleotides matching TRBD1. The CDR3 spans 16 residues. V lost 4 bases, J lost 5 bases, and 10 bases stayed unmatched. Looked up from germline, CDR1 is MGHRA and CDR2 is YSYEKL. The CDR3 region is CASSLSPGQGGDTQYF. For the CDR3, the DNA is TGCGCCAGCAGCCTTTCTCCGGGACAGGGAGGAGATACGCAGTATTTT.

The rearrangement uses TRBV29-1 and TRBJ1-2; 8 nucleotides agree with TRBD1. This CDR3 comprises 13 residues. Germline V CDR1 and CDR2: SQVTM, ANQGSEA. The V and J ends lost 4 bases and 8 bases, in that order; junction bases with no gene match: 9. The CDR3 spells CSVGQGRYEGYTF. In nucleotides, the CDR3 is TGCAGCGTTGGACAGGGGCGTTATGAGGGCTACACCTTC.

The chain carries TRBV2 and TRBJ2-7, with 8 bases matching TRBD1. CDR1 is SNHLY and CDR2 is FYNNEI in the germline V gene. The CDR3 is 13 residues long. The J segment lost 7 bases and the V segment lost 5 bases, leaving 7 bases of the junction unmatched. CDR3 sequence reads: CASSRQGLGEQYF. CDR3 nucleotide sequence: TGTGCCAGCAGTAGACAGGGGCTGGGGGAGCAGTACTTC.

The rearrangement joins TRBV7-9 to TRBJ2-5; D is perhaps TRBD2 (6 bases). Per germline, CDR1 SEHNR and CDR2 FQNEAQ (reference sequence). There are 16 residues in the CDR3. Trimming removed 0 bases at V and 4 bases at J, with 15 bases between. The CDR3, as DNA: TGTGCCAGCAGCTTAGCGGGGGGAGGACAAACAGAGACCCAGTACTTC. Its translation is CASSLAGGGQTETQYF.

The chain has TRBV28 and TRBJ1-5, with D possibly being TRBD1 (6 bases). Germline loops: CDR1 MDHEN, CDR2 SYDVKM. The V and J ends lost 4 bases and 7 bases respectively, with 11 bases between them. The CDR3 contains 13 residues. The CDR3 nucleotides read TGTGCCAGCAGTTCCGGGGGGCTCCAGCCCCAGCATTTT. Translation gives CASSSGGLQPQHF.

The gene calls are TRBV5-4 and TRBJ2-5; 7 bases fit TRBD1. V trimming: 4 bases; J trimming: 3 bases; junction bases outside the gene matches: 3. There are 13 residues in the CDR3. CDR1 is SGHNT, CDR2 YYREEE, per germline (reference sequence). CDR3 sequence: CASSKGTEETQYF. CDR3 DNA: TGTGCCAGCAGCAAGGGGACAGAAGAGACCCAGTACTTC.

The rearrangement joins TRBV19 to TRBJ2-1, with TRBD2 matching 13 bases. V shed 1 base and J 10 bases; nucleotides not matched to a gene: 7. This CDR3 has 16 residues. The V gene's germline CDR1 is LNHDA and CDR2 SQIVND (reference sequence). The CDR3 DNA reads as TGTGCCAGTAGTATAGCCGGACTAGCGGGAGACCCCGAGCAGTTCTTC. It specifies CASSIAGLAGDPEQFF. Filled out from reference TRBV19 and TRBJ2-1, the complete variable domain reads DGGITQSPKYLFRKEGQNVTLSCEQNLNHDAMYWYRQDPGQGLRLIYYSQIVNDFQKGDIAEGYSVSREKKESFPLTVTSAQKNPTAFYLCASSIAGLAGDPEQFFGPGTRLTVL.

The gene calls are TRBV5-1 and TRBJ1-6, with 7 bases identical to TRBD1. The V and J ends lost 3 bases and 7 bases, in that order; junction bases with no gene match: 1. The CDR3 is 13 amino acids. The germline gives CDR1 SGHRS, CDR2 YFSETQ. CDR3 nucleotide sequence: TGCGCCAGCAGCTGGGACAGCAATTCACCCCTCCACTTT. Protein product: CASSWDSNSPLHF.

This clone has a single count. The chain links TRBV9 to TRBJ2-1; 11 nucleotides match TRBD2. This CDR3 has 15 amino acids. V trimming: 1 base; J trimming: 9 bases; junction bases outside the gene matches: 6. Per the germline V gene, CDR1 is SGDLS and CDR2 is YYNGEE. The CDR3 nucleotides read TGTGCCAGCAGCGTACTCGGTAGCGGGGGGGGTGAGCAGTTCTTC. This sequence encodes CASSVLGSGGGEQFF.

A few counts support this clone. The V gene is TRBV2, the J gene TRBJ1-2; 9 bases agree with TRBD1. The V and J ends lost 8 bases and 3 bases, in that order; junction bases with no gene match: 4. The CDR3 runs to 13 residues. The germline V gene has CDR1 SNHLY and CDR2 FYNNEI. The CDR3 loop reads CASPGQGDYGYTF. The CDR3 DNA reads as TGTGCCAGCCCGGGACAGGGTGACTATGGCTACACCTTC.

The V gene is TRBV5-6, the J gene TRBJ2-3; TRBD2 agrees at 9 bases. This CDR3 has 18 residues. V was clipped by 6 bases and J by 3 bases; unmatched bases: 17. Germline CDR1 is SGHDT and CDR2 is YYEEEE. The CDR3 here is CASTSRGSGSPLTDTQYF. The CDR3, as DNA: TGTGCCAGCACATCCAGGGGTAGCGGGAGCCCTTTAACAGATACGCAGTATTTT.

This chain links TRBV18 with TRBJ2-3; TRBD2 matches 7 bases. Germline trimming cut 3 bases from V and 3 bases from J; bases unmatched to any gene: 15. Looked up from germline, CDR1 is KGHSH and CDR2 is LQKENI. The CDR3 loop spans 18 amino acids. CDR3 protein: CASSPLGGGGEATDTQYF. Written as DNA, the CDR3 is TGTGCCAGCTCACCCCTCGGCGGGGGAGGTGAAGCTACAGATACGCAGTATTTT.

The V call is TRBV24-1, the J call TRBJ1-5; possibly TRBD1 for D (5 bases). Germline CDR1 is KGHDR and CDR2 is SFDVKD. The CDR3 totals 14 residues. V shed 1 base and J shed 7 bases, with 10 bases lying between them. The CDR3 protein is CATSDFRDQQPQHF. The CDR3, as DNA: TGTGCCACCAGTGATTTCAGGGATCAACAGCCCCAGCATTTT.

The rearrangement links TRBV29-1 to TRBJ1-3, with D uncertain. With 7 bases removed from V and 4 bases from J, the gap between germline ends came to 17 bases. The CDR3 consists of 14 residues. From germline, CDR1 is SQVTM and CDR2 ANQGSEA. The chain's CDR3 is CSASRVPSGNTIYF. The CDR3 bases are TGCAGCGCATCGAGGGTTCCTTCGGGAAACACCATATATTTT.

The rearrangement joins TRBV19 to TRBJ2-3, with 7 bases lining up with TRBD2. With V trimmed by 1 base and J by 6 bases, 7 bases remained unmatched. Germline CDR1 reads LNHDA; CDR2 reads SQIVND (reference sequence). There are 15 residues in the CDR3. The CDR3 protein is CASSIGSGRSDTQYF. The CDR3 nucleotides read TGTGCCAGTAGTATAGGATCCGGGAGGTCGGATACGCAGTATTTT.

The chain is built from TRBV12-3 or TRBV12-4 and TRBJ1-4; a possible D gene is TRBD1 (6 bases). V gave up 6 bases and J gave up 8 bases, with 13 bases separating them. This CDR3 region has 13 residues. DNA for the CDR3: TGTGCCAGCAGCGGGGGGCGGGGAGAAAAACTGTTTTTT. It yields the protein CASSGGRGEKLFF.

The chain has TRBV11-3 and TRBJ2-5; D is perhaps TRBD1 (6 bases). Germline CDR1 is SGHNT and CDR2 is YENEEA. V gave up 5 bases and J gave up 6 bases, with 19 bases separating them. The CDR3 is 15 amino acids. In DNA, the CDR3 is TGTGCCAGCAGCCCGCCGACAGGTGGAATGAAGACCCAGTACTTC. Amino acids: CASSPPTGGMKTQYF.

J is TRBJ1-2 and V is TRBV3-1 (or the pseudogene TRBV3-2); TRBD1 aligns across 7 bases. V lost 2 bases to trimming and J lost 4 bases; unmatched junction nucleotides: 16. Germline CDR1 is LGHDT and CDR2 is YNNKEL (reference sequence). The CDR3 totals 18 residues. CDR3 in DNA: TGTGCCAGCAGCCAAAAAGGGACAGCCCCTACTCGCATCTATGGCTACACCTTC. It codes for CASSQKGTAPTRIYGYTF.

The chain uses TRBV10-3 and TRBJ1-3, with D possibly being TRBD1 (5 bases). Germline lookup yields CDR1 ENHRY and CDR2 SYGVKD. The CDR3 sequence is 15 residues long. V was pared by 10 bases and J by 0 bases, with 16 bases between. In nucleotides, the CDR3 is TGTGCCACCCGTGACAGTGGACTCTCTGGAAACACCATATATTTT. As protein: CATRDSGLSGNTIYF.

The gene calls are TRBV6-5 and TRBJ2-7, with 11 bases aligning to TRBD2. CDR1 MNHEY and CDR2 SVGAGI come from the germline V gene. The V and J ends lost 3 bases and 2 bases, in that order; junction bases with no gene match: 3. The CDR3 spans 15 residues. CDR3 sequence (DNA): TGTGCCAGCAGTTATGCTAGCGGGAGGACCTACGAGCAGTACTTC. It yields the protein CASSYASGRTYEQYF.

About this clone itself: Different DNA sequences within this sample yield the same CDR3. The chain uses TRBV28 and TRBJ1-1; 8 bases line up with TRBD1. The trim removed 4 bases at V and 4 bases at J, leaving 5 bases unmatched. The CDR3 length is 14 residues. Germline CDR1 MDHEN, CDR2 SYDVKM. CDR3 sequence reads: CASSSPGGSTEAFF. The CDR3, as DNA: TGTGCCAGCAGTTCCCCAGGGGGCTCCACTGAAGCTTTCTTT.

For the CDR3, the DNA is TGTGCCAGCTCCATGGGAGGACTAGAAACCAATGAGCAGTTCTTC. Translation gives CASSMGGLETNEQFF. The rearrangement joins TRBV6-5 to TRBJ2-1, with TRBD2 matching over 7 bases. CDR1 and CDR2 from the germline V gene are MNHEY and SVGAGI. CDR3 length: 15 residues. V was pared by 8 bases and J by 6 bases, with 13 bases of the junction left unmatched.

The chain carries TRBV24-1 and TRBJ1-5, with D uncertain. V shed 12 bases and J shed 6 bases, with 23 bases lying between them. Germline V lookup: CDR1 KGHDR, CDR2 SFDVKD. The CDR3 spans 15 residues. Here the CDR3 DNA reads TGTGCCCCCAAAAGAGGGCAGGCAAAGGGTCAGCCCCAGCATTTT. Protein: CAPKRGQAKGQPQHF.

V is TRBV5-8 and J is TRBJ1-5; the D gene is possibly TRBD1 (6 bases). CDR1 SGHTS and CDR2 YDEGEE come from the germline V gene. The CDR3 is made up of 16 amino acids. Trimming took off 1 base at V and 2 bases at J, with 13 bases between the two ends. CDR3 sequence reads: CASSLTGSRGNQPQHF. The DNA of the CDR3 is TGTGCCAGCAGCTTGACAGGGAGTAGAGGCAATCAGCCCCAGCATTTT.

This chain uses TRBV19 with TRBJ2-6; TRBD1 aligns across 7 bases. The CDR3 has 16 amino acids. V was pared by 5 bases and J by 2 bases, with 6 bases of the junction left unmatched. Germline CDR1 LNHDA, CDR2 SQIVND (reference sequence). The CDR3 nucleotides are TGTGCCAGTAGTCGAGGGGGCAACGCTGGGGCCAACGTCCTGACTTTC. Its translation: CASSRGGNAGANVLTF.

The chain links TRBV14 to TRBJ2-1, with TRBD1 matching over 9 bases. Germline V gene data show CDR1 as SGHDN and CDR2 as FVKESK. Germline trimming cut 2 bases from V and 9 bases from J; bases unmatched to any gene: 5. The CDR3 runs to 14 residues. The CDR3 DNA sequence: TGTGCCAGCAGCCAATTACAGGGGGCGGGTGAGCAGTTCTTC. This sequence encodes CASSQLQGAGEQFF.